This is a list of T cell receptor beta chains from one sample in a study of human T cells and chemical hapten exposure. Using its own MiXCR run on the RACE reads, TCRdb lists one record per CDR3 protein. The data show some 110,000 distinct CDR3 sequences, with around 11% seen just once and over 2% held by the top ten. The source was whole blood, collected in connection with sensitization to the hapten diphenylcyclopropenone (DPC). The receptors derive from a woman aged 45-59 years with alopecia areata. Some clones in this sample may be carry-over from other donors' samples. CDR3s include the opening cysteine and the closing phenylalanine or tryptophan. The D gene is left open where the match is weak. Where a row states a size, it is once, few, many or the class of an expanded clone; other rows omit it.

d_gene: TRBD1
abundance: .
v_gene: TRBV20-1
j_gene: TRBJ2-1
CDR3nt: TGCAGTGCCTTTGGACAGGGCAGCTCCTACAATGAGCAGTTCTTC
CDR3aa: CSAFGQGSSYNEQFF

d_gene: .
abundance: many
v_gene: TRBV5-6
j_gene: TRBJ2-7
CDR3nt: TGTGCCAGCAGCTTGGTGGGGTCTCTAGCGCTTTCCTACGAGCAGTACTTC
CDR3aa: CASSLVGSLALSYEQYF

d_gene: .
abundance: few
v_gene: TRBV19
j_gene: TRBJ1-6
CDR3nt: TGTGCCAGTTCCCCGGGGGCCCCACCCCTCCACTTT
CDR3aa: CASSPGAPPLHF

d_gene: .
abundance: .
v_gene: TRBV21-1
j_gene: TRBJ2-1
CDR3nt: TGTGCCAGCAAGACCGGGACAGGCTCCTACAATGAGCAGTTCTTC
CDR3aa: CASKTGTGSYNEQFF

d_gene: .
abundance: many
v_gene: TRBV3-1
j_gene: TRBJ2-1
CDR3nt: TGTGCCAGCAGCCTTTATAGGAGCTCCTACAATGAGCAGTTCTTC
CDR3aa: CASSLYRSSYNEQFF

d_gene: TRBD1
abundance: .
v_gene: TRBV5-1
j_gene: TRBJ2-5
CDR3nt: TGCGCCAGCAGCATGACAGGGCCCGAAGAGACCCAGTACTTC
CDR3aa: CASSMTGPEETQYF

d_gene: .
abundance: many
v_gene: TRBV28
j_gene: TRBJ1-2
CDR3nt: TGTGCCAGCAGTTCCCCTAGAGGCTACACCTTC
CDR3aa: CASSSPRGYTF

d_gene: TRBD1
abundance: .
v_gene: TRBV27
j_gene: TRBJ2-7
CDR3nt: TGTGCCAGCAGTACAGGGGCCTACGAGCAGTACTTC
CDR3aa: CASSTGAYEQYF

d_gene: TRBD1
abundance: few
v_gene: TRBV5-1
j_gene: TRBJ2-1
CDR3nt: TGCGCCAGCAGCTTGGAAGGGACAGCATATGAGCAGTTCTTC
CDR3aa: CASSLEGTAYEQFF

d_gene: .
abundance: many
v_gene: TRBV12-5
j_gene: TRBJ2-3
CDR3nt: TGTGCTAGTGGGGAAGCAGATACGCAGTATTTT
CDR3aa: CASGEADTQYF

d_gene: .
abundance: few
v_gene: TRBV5-1
j_gene: TRBJ1-6
CDR3nt: TGCGCCAGCAGCTGGACAGAAGATTCACCCCTCCACTTT
CDR3aa: CASSWTEDSPLHF

d_gene: .
abundance: few
v_gene: TRBV5-5
j_gene: TRBJ1-1
CDR3nt: TGTGCCAGCAGCCCCCCGAGCCAGGAAGCTTTCTTT
CDR3aa: CASSPPSQEAFF

d_gene: .
abundance: few
v_gene: TRBV30
j_gene: TRBJ2-7
CDR3nt: TGTGCCTGGAGCCCTCCAGACAGAGCAAATACCTACGAGCAGTACTTC
CDR3aa: CAWSPPDRANTYEQYF

d_gene: TRBD1
abundance: many
v_gene: TRBV7-6
j_gene: TRBJ1-1
CDR3nt: TGTGCCAGCAGCTTAGTTTGGAGGGACAGGCCCGAGACTGAAGCTTTCTTT
CDR3aa: CASSLVWRDRPETEAFF

d_gene: TRBD1
abundance: few
v_gene: TRBV29-1
j_gene: TRBJ1-1
CDR3nt: TGCAGCGCGGAAACGGGACAGCACACTGAAGCTTTCTTT
CDR3aa: CSAETGQHTEAFF

d_gene: .
abundance: many
v_gene: TRBV13
j_gene: TRBJ2-6
CDR3nt: TGTGCCAGCAGCTTAGGATCCACCCCTAGCTCTGGGGCCAACGTCCTGACTTTC
CDR3aa: CASSLGSTPSSGANVLTF

d_gene: .
abundance: many
v_gene: TRBV18
j_gene: TRBJ2-5
CDR3nt: TGTGCCAGCTCCTCCCCAGAGACCCAGTACTTC
CDR3aa: CASSSPETQYF

d_gene: TRBD2
abundance: .
v_gene: TRBV10-3
j_gene: TRBJ2-1
CDR3nt: TGTGCCATCAGTGAGTCGACTAGCGGGAGGGTGGATGAGCAGTTCTTC
CDR3aa: CAISESTSGRVDEQFF

d_gene: TRBD1
abundance: many
v_gene: TRBV4-2
j_gene: TRBJ2-3
CDR3nt: TGTGCCAGCAGCCAAGATGGACAGGCTAAGAGGGCTACGCAGTATTTT
CDR3aa: CASSQDGQAKRATQYF

d_gene: TRBD2
abundance: many
v_gene: TRBV7-2
j_gene: TRBJ2-3
CDR3nt: TGTGCCAGCAGCTTCGGACTAGCGGGGGCCCTAAGCACAGATACGCAGTATTTT
CDR3aa: CASSFGLAGALSTDTQYF

d_gene: .
abundance: few
v_gene: TRBV29-1
j_gene: TRBJ1-2
CDR3nt: TGCAGCGTTGAAGATCTTCCGGACAGTAACTATGGCTACACCTTC
CDR3aa: CSVEDLPDSNYGYTF

d_gene: .
abundance: .
v_gene: TRBV19
j_gene: TRBJ2-7
CDR3nt: TGTGCCAGTAGCCTACAGGGTTCCCCCTACGAGCAGTACTTC
CDR3aa: CASSLQGSPYEQYF

d_gene: .
abundance: few
v_gene: TRBV12-3/TRBV12-4
j_gene: TRBJ1-3
CDR3nt: TGTGCCAGCAGTTTCGGTGGAAACACCATATATTTT
CDR3aa: CASSFGGNTIYF

d_gene: .
abundance: .
v_gene: TRBV6-5
j_gene: TRBJ1-1
CDR3nt: TGTGCCAGCAGTTACAGGGGGTACACTGAAGCTTTCTTT
CDR3aa: CASSYRGYTEAFF

d_gene: .
abundance: few
v_gene: TRBV9
j_gene: TRBJ2-7
CDR3nt: TGTGCCAGCAGCGTAGATATGGGTCAGGCGGCTCGGGAGCAGTACTTC
CDR3aa: CASSVDMGQAAREQYF

d_gene: .
abundance: .
v_gene: TRBV12-3/TRBV12-4
j_gene: TRBJ1-4
CDR3nt: TGTGCCAGCAGACAGGGAACTAATGAAAAACTGTTTTTT
CDR3aa: CASRQGTNEKLFF

d_gene: .
abundance: .
v_gene: TRBV10-3
j_gene: TRBJ1-3
CDR3nt: TGTGCCATCAGTGAATGGGGGCCAAGTTCTGGAAACACCATATATTTT
CDR3aa: CAISEWGPSSGNTIYF

d_gene: .
abundance: .
v_gene: TRBV10-3
j_gene: TRBJ2-7
CDR3nt: TGTGCCATCGGAACCAAGAGCTCCTACGAGCAGTACTTC
CDR3aa: CAIGTKSSYEQYF

d_gene: .
abundance: .
v_gene: TRBV5-6
j_gene: TRBJ2-7
CDR3nt: TGTGCCAGCAGCTTGGACGCCTACGAGCAGTACTTC
CDR3aa: CASSLDAYEQYF

d_gene: .
abundance: few
v_gene: TRBV4-3
j_gene: TRBJ1-1
CDR3nt: TGCGCCAGCAGCCAAGGTTTCGGAACTACTGAAGCTTTCTTT
CDR3aa: CASSQGFGTTEAFF

d_gene: TRBD2
abundance: .
v_gene: TRBV2
j_gene: TRBJ2-3
CDR3nt: TGTGCCAGCAAATATAGCGGCGGGGGGGCCGGCACAGATACGCAGTATTTT
CDR3aa: CASKYSGGGAGTDTQYF

d_gene: TRBD2
abundance: few
v_gene: TRBV7-2
j_gene: TRBJ2-3
CDR3nt: TGTGCCAGCAGCCCGGACAGTCTAGCGGGGGATACGCAGTATTTT
CDR3aa: CASSPDSLAGDTQYF

d_gene: .
abundance: .
v_gene: TRBV7-9
j_gene: TRBJ1-4
CDR3nt: TGTGCCAGCAGCTTGGGGGGCTTACGGGAAAAACTGTTTTTT
CDR3aa: CASSLGGLREKLFF

d_gene: .
abundance: few
v_gene: TRBV12-3/TRBV12-4
j_gene: TRBJ2-7
CDR3nt: TGTGCCAGCAGTCGGGACGGGATCTACGAGCAGTACTTC
CDR3aa: CASSRDGIYEQYF

d_gene: .
abundance: .
v_gene: TRBV7-2
j_gene: TRBJ1-2
CDR3nt: TGTGCCAGCAGCTCCCAAATAGGGGGTGGCTATGGCTACACCTTC
CDR3aa: CASSSQIGGGYGYTF

d_gene: .
abundance: few
v_gene: TRBV20-1
j_gene: TRBJ2-4
CDR3nt: TGCAGTGCTAGAGTTACAGTTAAAAACATTCAGTACTTC
CDR3aa: CSARVTVKNIQYF

d_gene: .
abundance: few
v_gene: TRBV5-6
j_gene: TRBJ2-5
CDR3nt: TGTGCCAGCAGCTTGGCCGGGCTAGCCCAAGAGACCCAGTACTTC
CDR3aa: CASSLAGLAQETQYF